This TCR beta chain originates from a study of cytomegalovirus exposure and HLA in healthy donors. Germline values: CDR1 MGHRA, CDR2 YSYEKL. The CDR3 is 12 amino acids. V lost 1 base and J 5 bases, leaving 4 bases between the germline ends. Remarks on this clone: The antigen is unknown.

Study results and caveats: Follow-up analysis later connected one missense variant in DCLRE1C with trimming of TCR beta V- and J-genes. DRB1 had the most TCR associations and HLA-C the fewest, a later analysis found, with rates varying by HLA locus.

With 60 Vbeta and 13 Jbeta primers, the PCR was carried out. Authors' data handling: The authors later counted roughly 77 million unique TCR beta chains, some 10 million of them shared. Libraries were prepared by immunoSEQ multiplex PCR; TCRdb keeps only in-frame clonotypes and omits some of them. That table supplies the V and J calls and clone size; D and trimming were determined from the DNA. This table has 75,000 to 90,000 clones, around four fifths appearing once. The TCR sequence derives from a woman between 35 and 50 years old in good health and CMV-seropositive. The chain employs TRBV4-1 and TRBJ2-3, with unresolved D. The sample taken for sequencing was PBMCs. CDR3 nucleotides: TGCGCCAGCAGCCAAGTAATAGATACGCAGTATTTT. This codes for CASSQVIDTQYF.